One and the same sample provided the 5 T cell receptor beta chains below, sequenced in a study of blood T cell repertoires in COVID-19. TCRdb keeps only in-frame clones here, not all; method: immunoSEQ multiplex PCR. The sample yields some 170,000 clones, roughly 79% seen once. The sequencing input was peripheral blood. The source of these receptors is a middle-aged woman with COVID-19, enrolled during active disease.

This chain's CDR3 is CASSGRDINTEAFF. In DNA form, the CDR3 reads TGTGCCAGTAGTGGGAGGGACATAAACACTGAAGCTTTCTTT. This sequence joins TRBV19 and TRBJ1-1; possible D gene TRBD1, 6 bases. Trimming shortened V by 5 bases and J by 2 bases, and 12 bases separated the two germline ends. The CDR3 totals 14 residues. Germline CDR1 reads LNHDA; CDR2 reads SQIVND (reference sequence).

The chain recombines TRBV19 with TRBJ2-3; 10 bases align to TRBD2. Germline values: CDR1 LNHDA, CDR2 SQIVND (reference sequence). V was clipped by 4 bases and J by 3 bases; unmatched bases: 4. The CDR3 is 15 residues long. The CDR3 DNA is TGTGCCAGTAGTACTACTAGCGGGATTACAGATACGCAGTATTTT. Translation gives CASSTTSGITDTQYF.

This chain uses TRBV2 with TRBJ2-5, with D maybe TRBD2 (6 bases). Trimming left V 2 bases short and J 4 bases short, with 14 bases between. CDR3 length equals 15 residues. Germline V gene data show CDR1 as SNHLY and CDR2 as FYNNEI. This CDR3 is CASSELKLARETQYF. CDR3 in DNA: TGTGCCAGCAGTGAATTGAAACTAGCTAGAGAGACCCAGTACTTC.

This clone appeared once. The gene calls are TRBV27 and TRBJ2-3; 11 nucleotides align to TRBD2. Looked up from germline, CDR1 is MNHEY and CDR2 is SMNVEV (reference sequence). With V trimmed by 10 bases and J by 3 bases, 6 bases remained unmatched. CDR3 length: 14 amino acids. The CDR3: CAIPVAGGTDTQYF. The CDR3 DNA reads as TGTGCCATCCCTGTAGCGGGAGGGACAGATACGCAGTATTTT.

V is TRBV3-1 (or the pseudogene TRBV3-2) and J is TRBJ2-1, with unresolved D. Germline-derived CDR1 and CDR2 are LGHDT and YNNKEL (reference sequence). The V end lost 1 base, the J end lost 5 bases, and 12 bases lay between the germline ends. The CDR3 contains 15 residues. The CDR3 sequence is CASSQGPNSHNEQFF. CDR3 coding DNA: TGTGCCAGCAGCCAAGGGCCCAACAGCCACAATGAGCAGTTCTTC.